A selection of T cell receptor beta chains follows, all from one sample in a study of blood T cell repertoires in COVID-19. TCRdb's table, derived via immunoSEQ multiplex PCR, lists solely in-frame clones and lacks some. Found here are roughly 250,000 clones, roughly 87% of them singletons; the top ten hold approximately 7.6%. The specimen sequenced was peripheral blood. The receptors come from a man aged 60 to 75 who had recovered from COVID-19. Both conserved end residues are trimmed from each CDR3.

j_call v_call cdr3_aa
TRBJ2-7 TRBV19 ASSGRGRSYEQY
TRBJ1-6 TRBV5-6 ASSSQGYNSPLH
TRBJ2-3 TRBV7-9 AIPSTGGAADTQY
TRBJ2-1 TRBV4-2 ASSQDTQITYNEQF
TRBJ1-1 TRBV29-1 SAKVGVTEAF
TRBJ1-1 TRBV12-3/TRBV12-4 ASSFTGTEAF
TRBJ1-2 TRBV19 ASTWLTVNYGYT
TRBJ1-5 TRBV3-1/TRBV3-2 ASSQGRGVNQPQH
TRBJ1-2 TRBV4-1 ASSHPGGNGYT
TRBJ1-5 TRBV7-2 ASSLGAGGNQPQH
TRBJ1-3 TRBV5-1 ASSLEASSGNTIY
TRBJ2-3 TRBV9 ASSVEALPTDTQY
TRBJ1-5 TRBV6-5 ASSFDKNQPQH
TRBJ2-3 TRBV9 ASSPRSASGGVGPADTQY
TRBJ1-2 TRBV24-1 ATSPSGQGFFDYGYT
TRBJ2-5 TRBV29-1 SVVHGVETQY
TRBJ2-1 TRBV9 ASSPPGWAGYVCEF
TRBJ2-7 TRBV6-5 ASSIPGLGSSEY
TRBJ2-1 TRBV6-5 ASSYSLAGGMNEQF
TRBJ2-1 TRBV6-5 ASSSTTEQF
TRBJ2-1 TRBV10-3 AISEGRGLNEQF
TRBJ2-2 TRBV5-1 ASSRLAGGATGELF
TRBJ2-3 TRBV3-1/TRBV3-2 ASSPGTGDTQY
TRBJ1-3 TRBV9 ASSVQISGNTIY
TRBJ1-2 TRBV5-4 ASSFSGLEYGYT
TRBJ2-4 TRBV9 ASSAPGTGGANIQY
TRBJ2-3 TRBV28 ASSSGQARGTQY
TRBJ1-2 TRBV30 AWREGRYGYT
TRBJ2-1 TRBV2 ASSFRCGAGGNEQF
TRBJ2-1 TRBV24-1 ATSDASGTGSYNEQF
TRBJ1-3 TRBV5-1 ASSYGQVSGNTIY
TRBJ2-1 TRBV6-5 ASRLPGLAGGEQF